The clone carrying this T cell receptor (beta chain) has a handful of counts. Antigen specificity is unknown. Germline is not matched at one junction end, which may reflect a read error. This entry is derived from a study of cytomegalovirus exposure and HLA in healthy donors. Findings and caveats of the study: Later findings reportedly placed an Asian-associated ancestry cluster below the 666-donor mean for N-insertions.

Researchers ran the PCR with 60 Vbeta and 13 Jbeta primers. The data were produced by immunoSEQ multiplex PCR, yet TCRdb's version contains in-frame clones alone and is incomplete. The sample has 35,000 to 40,000 clones, about 67% seen once. The CDR3 totals 14 residues. Germline loops: CDR1 MNHEY, CDR2 SMNVEV (reference sequence). Among the donors, all were healthy bone marrow donors. The V call is TRBV27, the J call TRBJ1-2, with D tentatively TRBD1 (6 bases). Sequenced sample: PBMCs. This clonotype was sampled from a man aged 30 to 45 in good health and CMV-seronegative. This CDR3 reads CASSAQGYGYGYPF. The CDR3 coding sequence is TGTGCCAGCAGTGCTCAGGGGTACGGCTATGGCTACCCCTTC.